This TCR beta chain was sequenced for a study of OX40 agonist ivuxolimab in advanced cancers. This clone was counted a single time. Its antigen is unknown. It was autoimmune disease history or systemic immunosuppression that excluded patients. The data were produced by immunoSEQ multiplex PCR, yet TCRdb's version contains in-frame clones alone and is incomplete. This sample has some 41,000 clones, with roughly 88% found just once. Broader study findings: Low clonal expansion, among the lowest seen, marked partial responders at 0.1-3.0 mg/kg. Expanded peripheral T-cell antigen specificity went undetermined.

This clonotype originated in an adult with an advanced solid tumor such as melanoma, head and neck, liver or kidney cancer. Sequences were derived from CD4+ or CD8+ T cells sorted from blood, sampled in a trial of the OX40 agonist ivuxolimab.

The CDR3 is CASSLRGNYGYTF. In DNA, the CDR3 is TGTGCCAGCAGTTTAAGGGGGAACTATGGCTACACCTTC. This rearrangement joins TRBV28 to TRBJ1-2, with D possibly being TRBD1 (6 bases). The CDR3 totals 13 residues. V was cut by 2 bases and J by 2 bases, with 6 bases left in between. Germline V gene lookup returns CDR1 MDHEN and CDR2 SYDVKM.